This TCR beta chain was obtained from a study of monozygotic twins with inflammatory bowel disease. Study conclusions and caveats: Patient repertoires may have gained variability from differing immunosuppressive treatments. A reduction in TCRbeta diversity (inverse Simpson) was seen in IBD patients relative to healthy co-twins.

The CDR3 sequence is 11 residues long. In germline, CDR1 is SGHTA, CDR2 FQGNSA. Remarks on this clonotype: Its antigen is as yet unknown.

Reanalyzing the 5' RACE reads, TCRdb keeps one entry per CDR3 protein, without DNA. Recorded for this sample: 150,000 or so distinct CDR3 sequences. Sequenced material: blood. V usage is TRBV7-2 and J usage is TRBJ2-1. This receptor was identified in a human donor with ulcerative colitis or Crohn's disease, or a healthy co-twin of an affected twin (not recorded which). The CDR3 is CASSPVYEQFF. The full variable domain, its missing parts supplied by reference TRBV7-2 and TRBJ2-1, is GAGVSQSPSNKVTEKGKDVELRCDPISGHTALYWYRQSLGQGLEFLIYFQGNSAPDKSGLPSDRFSAERTGGSVSTLTIQRTQQEDSAVYLCASSPVYEQFFGPGTRLTVL.